Presented here are 18 T cell receptor beta chains from one specimen sequenced in a study of cytomegalovirus exposure and HLA in healthy donors. PCR primers comprised 60 Vbeta and 13 Jbeta primers. The method was immunoSEQ multiplex PCR; TCRdb's version includes in-frame clones alone and lacks a portion of them. The sample carries around 200,000 clones, more than 75% recorded once. Specimen: PBMCs. These receptors all come from a woman between 18 and 29 years old in good health and CMV-seronegative.

This chain connects TRBV4-1 to TRBJ1-5, with D maybe TRBD1 (5 bases). Trimming stripped 0 bases from V and 5 bases from J, with 17 bases between. CDR3 length equals 17 residues. Germline lookup yields CDR1 MGHRA and CDR2 YSYEKL. The CDR3 coding sequence is TGCGCCAGCAGCCAAGATGGAAGCGCCGTGGGGCATCAGCCCCAGCATTTT. It translates to CASSQDGSAVGHQPQHF.

The chain employs TRBV6-4 and TRBJ2-5, with 10 nucleotides matching TRBD2. The J segment lost 0 bases and the V segment lost 5 bases, leaving 15 bases of the junction unmatched. Germline V lookup: CDR1 MRHNA, CDR2 SNTAGT. CDR3 size: 19 residues. Written as DNA, the CDR3 is TGTGCCAGCAGTAGGGAGCGGGGGGGAGTGTGCAAGTACCAAGAGACCCAGTACTTC. Translated: CASSRERGGVCKYQETQYF.

This chain joins TRBV6-5 and TRBJ1-1; D gene ambiguous. The ends were cut back, 2 bases at V and 1 base at J, with 5 bases in the middle. CDR1 and CDR2 (germline): MNHEY, SVGAGI. CDR3 length: 13 amino acids. The CDR3 DNA follows: TGTGCCAGCAGTTACCCAGGGAACACTGAAGCTTTCTTT. Translated: CASSYPGNTEAFF.

This clone was recorded once. The chain links TRBV6-1 to TRBJ2-7, with D possibly matching TRBD1 (5 bases). CDR1 and CDR2 (germline): MNHNS, SASEGT. Trimming took 7 bases from V and 2 from J, leaving 9 bases between them. The CDR3 runs to 12 residues. The CDR3 sequence is CASIQAPYEQYF. CDR3 DNA sequence: TGTGCCAGCATACAGGCACCCTACGAGCAGTACTTC.

Only one count was recorded for this clone. CDR3 sequence: CASSEPQRGAVGELFF. In DNA form, the CDR3 reads TGTGCCAGTAGTGAGCCCCAGCGGGGGGCCGTCGGGGAGCTGTTTTTT. V usage is TRBV19 and J usage is TRBJ2-2, with 9 nucleotides matching TRBD2. V lost 5 bases to trimming and J lost 7 bases; unmatched junction nucleotides: 11. The CDR3 length is 16 residues. The germline V gene has CDR1 LNHDA and CDR2 SQIVND (reference sequence).

V and J are TRBV7-7 and TRBJ1-5; the D gene is possibly TRBD1 (5 bases). Trimming removed 1 base from V and 7 bases from J, with 14 bases in between. The CDR3 sequence is 15 residues long. Germline assignment: CDR1 SSHAT and CDR2 FNYEAQ (reference sequence). CDR3 in DNA: TGTGCCAGCAGCTTAGATGCGGGGCGGGGGCAGCCCCAGCATTTT. This encodes CASSLDAGRGQPQHF.

This chain uses TRBV4-1 with TRBJ2-5, with TRBD1 as a possible D gene (5 bases). The DNA matches TRBJ2-7 better at its end, which makes the J call doubtful. Germline lookup yields CDR1 MGHRA and CDR2 YSYEKL. This CDR3 is built from 16 residues. The CDR3 DNA reads as TGCGCCAGCAGCCAAGAAACCCTTGGGGCGAACTACGAGCAGTACTTC. Its translation: CASSQETLGANYEQYF.

The chain links TRBV21-1 to TRBJ1-4; the table's D call of TRBD1 was not tested on the DNA. TRBV21-1 is given as a pseudogene. The CDR3 sequence is 13 residues long. In DNA, the CDR3 is TGTGCCAGCAGCGCGGGACAGAATGAAAAACTGTTTTTT. It specifies CASSAGQNEKLFF.

The rearrangement links TRBV7-8 to TRBJ2-5; D gene unclear. The DNA matches TRBJ2-7 better at its end, which makes the J call doubtful. The germline CDR1 and CDR2 sequences are SGHVS and FQNEAQ. The CDR3 totals 14 residues. The CDR3 DNA is TGTGCCAGCAGCTTCTCGGTTAGCTCCTACGAGCAGTACTTC. This codes for CASSFSVSSYEQYF.

The genes are TRBV25-1 and TRBJ1-2; D remains ambiguous. The V gene's germline CDR1 is MGHDK and CDR2 SYGVNS. The CDR3 length is 13 residues. Trimming cost V 4 bases and J 0 bases, with 6 bases left between them. The CDR3 sequence: CASSGGPNYGYTF. The CDR3 DNA reads TGTGCCAGCAGTGGAGGCCCTAACTATGGCTACACCTTC.

This chain links TRBV19 with TRBJ2-5, with TRBD2 matching over 10 bases. CDR3 length: 16 amino acids. V lost 5 bases, J lost 5 bases, and 11 bases stayed unmatched. The V gene's germline CDR1 is LNHDA and CDR2 SQIVND (reference sequence). The chain's CDR3 is CASSQLTAGGPETQYF. CDR3 nucleotides: TGTGCCAGTAGTCAACTCACAGCGGGAGGGCCTGAGACCCAGTACTTC.

The J gene is TRBJ2-3, the V gene TRBV19, with D possibly matching TRBD2 (6 bases). Germline V gene data show CDR1 as LNHDA and CDR2 as SQIVND (reference sequence). This CDR3 spans 15 amino acids. V was clipped by 4 bases and J by 2 bases, with 13 bases between them. The chain's CDR3 is CASSSGRGDTDTQYF. The CDR3, as DNA: TGTGCCAGTAGTAGTGGGCGGGGAGACACAGATACGCAGTATTTT.

This chain links TRBV12-2 with TRBJ1-1; TRBD1 is the table's D call, not checked against the DNA. TRBV12-2 corresponds to a pseudogene. The CDR3 consists of 15 residues. CDR3: CASRLRTGGDTEAFF. CDR3 sequence (DNA): TGTGCAAGTCGCTTAAGGACAGGGGGGGACACTGAAGCTTTCTTT.

V and J are TRBV19 and TRBJ1-4; 9 bases fit TRBD1. The CDR3 spans 16 residues. The J segment lost 4 bases and the V segment lost 5 bases, leaving 8 bases of the junction unmatched. Per germline, CDR1 LNHDA and CDR2 SQIVND (reference sequence). The CDR3 here is CASSPEGTGFNEKLFF. The CDR3 coding sequence is TGTGCCAGTAGTCCAGAGGGGACAGGGTTTAATGAAAAACTGTTTTTT.

The rearrangement links TRBV11-2 to TRBJ2-1; weak D call: TRBD1 (5 bases). The CDR3 runs 13 residues. V lost 3 bases, J lost 8 bases, and 11 bases lay in between. Germline CDR1 is SGHAT and CDR2 is FQNNGV. Here the CDR3 DNA reads TGTGCCAGCAGCTTCAACCAGGGCTATGAGCAGTTCTTC. This translates into CASSFNQGYEQFF.

V and J are TRBV13 and TRBJ2-7; TRBD1 matches 7 bases. The CDR3 has 15 amino acids. Germline assignment: CDR1 PRHDT and CDR2 FYEKMQ (reference sequence). V shed 5 bases, J shed 6 bases, and the junction held 13 bases outside the gene matches. DNA of the CDR3: TGTGCCAGCAGCGAAAGACAGGGCCGGGGAAGCGAGCAGTACTTC. Translating it yields CASSERQGRGSEQYF.

V gene TRBV2 combines with J gene TRBJ2-3, with 8 bases identical to TRBD2. CDR3 length: 16 residues. V lost 4 bases and J lost 2; bases outside the gene matches: 8. Germline CDR1 is SNHLY and CDR2 is FYNNEI. CDR3 sequence reads: CASSVSAGALTDTQYF. The CDR3 bases are TGTGCCAGCAGTGTCTCAGCGGGGGCGCTCACAGATACGCAGTATTTT.

The chain combines TRBV21-1 with TRBJ1-6; the table names TRBD1, a call not compared with the DNA. TRBV21-1 is a pseudogene. The CDR3 has 15 amino acids. CDR3 in DNA: TGTGCCAGCAGACTAATACAGGGGGCTTATTCACCCCTCCACTTT. Its protein is CASRLIQGAYSPLHF.